A selection of T cell receptor beta chains follows, all from one sample in a study of CD8+ T cells in alopecia areata. Produced via immunoSEQ multiplex PCR; TCRdb's table is partial and in-frame only. This sample carries under 200,000 clones, less than 70% of them seen once, and the ten largest clones take about 14%. The sequencing here drew on CD4+ T cells sorted from blood, taken at week 24, from a patient treated with tofacitinib. The receptors derive from a human donor with alopecia areata. Each CDR3 is given with its conserved first and last residue. A D gene is named only where the DNA matches it firmly. Some rows have no size entry. The others give once, few or many, or a class for an expanded clone.

d_gene: .; abundance: .; v_gene: TRBV14; j_gene: TRBJ1-2; CDR3aa: CASSQDRTGRDTF; CDR3nt: TGTGCCAGCAGCCAAGACCGTACCGGGCGGGACACCTTC
d_gene: .; abundance: .; v_gene: TRBV4-1; j_gene: TRBJ1-5; CDR3aa: CASSQGWGVGQPQHF; CDR3nt: TGCGCCAGCAGCCAAGGATGGGGAGTAGGTCAGCCCCAGCATTTT
d_gene: .; abundance: .; v_gene: TRBV6-1; j_gene: TRBJ1-1; CDR3aa: CASSARARENTEAFF; CDR3nt: TGTGCCAGCAGTGCGAGGGCCAGGGAGAACACTGAAGCTTTCTTT
d_gene: .; abundance: .; v_gene: TRBV29-1; j_gene: TRBJ1-2; CDR3aa: CSVAGGFDGYTF; CDR3nt: TGCAGCGTCGCCGGGGGATTCGATGGCTACACCTTC
d_gene: .; abundance: few; v_gene: TRBV5-5; j_gene: TRBJ2-7; CDR3aa: CASSSPSRDLEQYF; CDR3nt: TGTGCCAGCAGCTCTCCTTCGCGGGATCTGGAGCAGTACTTC
d_gene: .; abundance: .; v_gene: TRBV29-1; j_gene: TRBJ1-1; CDR3aa: CSVHRQLNTEAFF; CDR3nt: TGCAGCGTTCACAGACAGCTGAACACTGAAGCTTTCTTT
d_gene: .; abundance: few; v_gene: TRBV11-2; j_gene: TRBJ1-1; CDR3aa: CASSLEPGSEAFF; CDR3nt: TGTGCCAGCAGCTTAGAACCGGGATCAGAAGCTTTCTTT
d_gene: .; abundance: .; v_gene: TRBV6-1; j_gene: TRBJ2-7; CDR3aa: CASTRPIVPYEQYF; CDR3nt: TGTGCCAGCACCAGACCCATCGTCCCCTACGAGCAGTACTTC
d_gene: .; abundance: .; v_gene: TRBV19; j_gene: TRBJ2-1; CDR3aa: CASSIDRLAGNEQFF; CDR3nt: TGTGCCAGTAGTATAGATAGGCTAGCCGGCAATGAGCAGTTCTTC
d_gene: .; abundance: .; v_gene: TRBV15; j_gene: TRBJ1-2; CDR3aa: CATSRALESSYTF; CDR3nt: TGTGCCACCAGCAGAGCCCTGGAGTCGAGCTACACCTTC
d_gene: .; abundance: .; v_gene: TRBV2; j_gene: TRBJ1-6; CDR3aa: CASRSGKPLHF; CDR3nt: TGTGCCAGCAGGAGTGGTAAACCCCTCCACTTT
d_gene: .; abundance: .; v_gene: TRBV6-5; j_gene: TRBJ2-2; CDR3aa: CASSYRDTSTGELFF; CDR3nt: TGTGCCAGCAGTTACAGGGACACCTCCACCGGGGAGCTGTTTTTT
d_gene: .; abundance: .; v_gene: TRBV7-6; j_gene: TRBJ2-7; CDR3aa: CASSLSAGSYEQYF; CDR3nt: TGTGCCAGCAGCTTATCCGCGGGTTCCTACGAGCAGTACTTC
d_gene: .; abundance: .; v_gene: TRBV6-5; j_gene: TRBJ1-1; CDR3aa: CASLLARYSPTEAFF; CDR3nt: TGTGCCAGCCTCCTCGCGAGATACAGCCCCACTGAAGCTTTCTTT
d_gene: .; abundance: few; v_gene: TRBV7-2; j_gene: TRBJ2-2; CDR3aa: CASSLTGGQGGELFF; CDR3nt: TGTGCCAGCAGCTTAACGGGGGGCCAGGGCGGGGAGCTGTTTTTT
d_gene: .; abundance: few; v_gene: TRBV29-1; j_gene: TRBJ1-1; CDR3aa: CSVVQVNTEAFF; CDR3nt: TGCAGCGTTGTACAGGTGAACACTGAAGCTTTCTTT
d_gene: .; abundance: few; v_gene: TRBV7-8; j_gene: TRBJ2-7; CDR3aa: CASSLSGQLTYEQYF; CDR3nt: TGTGCCAGCAGCTTAAGCGGACAGCTGACCTACGAGCAGTACTTC
d_gene: .; abundance: .; v_gene: TRBV6-5; j_gene: TRBJ1-2; CDR3aa: CASSYSREGYGYTF; CDR3nt: TGTGCCAGCAGTTACTCGAGGGAGGGCTATGGCTACACCTTC
d_gene: .; abundance: .; v_gene: TRBV25-1; j_gene: TRBJ1-2; CDR3aa: CASSEPGGYTF; CDR3nt: TGTGCCAGCAGTGAGCCGGGTGGCTACACCTTC
d_gene: .; abundance: .; v_gene: TRBV9; j_gene: TRBJ2-7; CDR3aa: CASSVGWGQSYEQYF; CDR3nt: TGTGCCAGCAGCGTAGGATGGGGCCAGTCCTACGAGCAGTACTTC
d_gene: .; abundance: .; v_gene: TRBV4-2; j_gene: TRBJ2-5; CDR3aa: CASSQEGRSRQETQYF; CDR3nt: TGTGCCAGCAGCCAAGAGGGGCGGTCTCGGCAAGAGACCCAGTACTTC
d_gene: .; abundance: few; v_gene: TRBV30; j_gene: TRBJ1-2; CDR3aa: CAWGNYGYTF; CDR3nt: TGTGCCTGGGGAAACTATGGCTACACCTTC
d_gene: .; abundance: .; v_gene: TRBV5-1; j_gene: TRBJ2-7; CDR3aa: CASSLDGGSSYEQYF; CDR3nt: TGCGCCAGCAGCTTGGATGGGGGATCCTCCTACGAGCAGTACTTC
d_gene: .; abundance: once; v_gene: TRBV29-1; j_gene: TRBJ1-5; CDR3aa: CSPRRLDAVRDQPQHF; CDR3nt: TGCAGCCCACGGCGCCTTGACGCCGTTCGGGATCAGCCCCAGCATTTT
d_gene: .; abundance: .; v_gene: TRBV29-1; j_gene: TRBJ1-2; CDR3aa: CSVEGPNLKYGYTF; CDR3nt: TGCAGCGTTGAGGGCCCAAACCTAAAGTATGGCTACACCTTC
d_gene: TRBD1; abundance: .; v_gene: TRBV2; j_gene: TRBJ2-7; CDR3aa: CATHRDSLSYEQYF; CDR3nt: TGTGCCACTCACCGGGACAGCCTGTCCTACGAGCAGTACTTC
d_gene: .; abundance: .; v_gene: TRBV6-5; j_gene: TRBJ2-5; CDR3aa: CASSYSKAGTQYF; CDR3nt: TGTGCCAGCAGTTACTCGAAAGCCGGGACCCAGTACTTC
d_gene: TRBD2; abundance: .; v_gene: TRBV9; j_gene: TRBJ2-7; CDR3aa: CASSARLAGDEQYF; CDR3nt: TGTGCCAGCAGCGCAAGACTAGCGGGGGACGAGCAGTACTTC
d_gene: .; abundance: .; v_gene: TRBV29-1; j_gene: TRBJ1-5; CDR3aa: CSARAIRKPQHF; CDR3nt: TGCAGCGCCCGGGCCATCAGGAAGCCCCAGCATTTT
d_gene: TRBD1; abundance: few; v_gene: TRBV27; j_gene: TRBJ2-7; CDR3aa: CASSAPGQANYEQYF; CDR3nt: TGTGCCAGCAGTGCCCCCGGACAGGCTAACTACGAGCAGTACTTC
d_gene: TRBD1; abundance: .; v_gene: TRBV7-2; j_gene: TRBJ1-5; CDR3aa: CASSRGTGQAQPQHF; CDR3nt: TGTGCCAGCAGCCGCGGGACAGGGCAAGCTCAGCCCCAGCATTTT
d_gene: .; abundance: once; v_gene: TRBV4-1; j_gene: TRBJ1-6; CDR3aa: CASSQAQGLENSPLHF; CDR3nt: TGCGCCAGCAGCCAAGCCCAAGGACTTGAGAATTCACCCCTCCACTTT
d_gene: .; abundance: .; v_gene: TRBV5-1; j_gene: TRBJ1-3; CDR3aa: CASSFAPAGEAGNTIYF; CDR3nt: TGCGCCAGCAGCTTTGCGCCGGCGGGGGAAGCTGGAAACACCATATATTTT
d_gene: .; abundance: .; v_gene: TRBV6-6; j_gene: TRBJ1-5; CDR3aa: CASSSGQPQHF; CDR3nt: TGTGCCAGCAGTTCAGGTCAGCCCCAGCATTTT
d_gene: .; abundance: .; v_gene: TRBV6-1; j_gene: TRBJ2-6; CDR3aa: CASSLGSGANVLTF; CDR3nt: TGTGCCAGCAGCCTGGGTTCTGGGGCCAACGTCCTGACTTTC
d_gene: .; abundance: once; v_gene: TRBV20-1; j_gene: TRBJ2-1; CDR3aa: CSANTGYEQFF; CDR3nt: TGCAGTGCCAACACAGGGTACGAGCAGTTCTTC
d_gene: TRBD1; abundance: .; v_gene: TRBV29-1; j_gene: TRBJ2-2; CDR3aa: CSVAYRGTGELFF; CDR3nt: TGCAGCGTTGCTTACAGGGGGACCGGGGAGCTGTTTTTT
d_gene: .; abundance: .; v_gene: TRBV7-9; j_gene: TRBJ1-1; CDR3aa: CASSLLGQGTEAFF; CDR3nt: TGTGCCAGCAGCTTGCTCGGTCAAGGGACTGAAGCTTTCTTT
d_gene: .; abundance: .; v_gene: TRBV7-6; j_gene: TRBJ2-1; CDR3aa: CASSLGGEQFF; CDR3nt: TGTGCCAGCAGCTTGGGGGGTGAGCAGTTCTTC
d_gene: .; abundance: .; v_gene: TRBV7-2; j_gene: TRBJ2-5; CDR3aa: CASSESGQETQYF; CDR3nt: TGTGCCAGCAGCGAGTCGGGTCAGGAGACCCAGTACTTC
d_gene: TRBD2; abundance: .; v_gene: TRBV4-2; j_gene: TRBJ2-5; CDR3aa: CASSQGSTSETQYF; CDR3nt: TGTGCCAGCAGCCAAGGTTCGACTAGCGAGACCCAGTACTTC
d_gene: .; abundance: .; v_gene: TRBV4-2; j_gene: TRBJ2-7; CDR3aa: CASSQGDTRSEQYF; CDR3nt: TGTGCCAGCAGCCAAGGGGATACTCGTTCCGAGCAGTACTTC
d_gene: .; abundance: .; v_gene: TRBV29-1; j_gene: TRBJ2-7; CDR3aa: CSVIRQDHGYEQYF; CDR3nt: TGCAGCGTCATTAGACAGGACCATGGCTACGAGCAGTACTTC
d_gene: TRBD1; abundance: few; v_gene: TRBV18; j_gene: TRBJ2-7; CDR3aa: CASSPGQGTHYEQYF; CDR3nt: TGTGCCAGCTCACCCGGACAGGGTACTCACTACGAGCAGTACTTC
d_gene: .; abundance: .; v_gene: TRBV30; j_gene: TRBJ1-3; CDR3aa: CAWTPLVGTIYF; CDR3nt: TGTGCCTGGACTCCTCTAGTTGGCACCATATATTTT
d_gene: TRBD1; abundance: once; v_gene: TRBV7-2; j_gene: TRBJ1-6; CDR3aa: CASSLAGDSNNSPLHF; CDR3nt: TGTGCCAGCAGCTTAGCTGGGGACAGTAATAATTCACCCCTCCACTTT
d_gene: .; abundance: .; v_gene: TRBV15; j_gene: TRBJ1-2; CDR3aa: CATSKGGSSGYTF; CDR3nt: TGTGCCACCAGTAAGGGGGGGTCGAGTGGCTACACCTTC
d_gene: .; abundance: .; v_gene: TRBV7-2; j_gene: TRBJ1-1; CDR3aa: CASSPRVGGTEAFF; CDR3nt: TGTGCCAGCAGCCCTCGGGTAGGGGGCACTGAAGCTTTCTTT
d_gene: TRBD2; abundance: .; v_gene: TRBV7-4; j_gene: TRBJ2-3; CDR3aa: CASSAKEMRGADTQYF; CDR3nt: TGTGCCAGCAGCGCTAAGGAGATGCGGGGGGCAGATACGCAGTATTTT
d_gene: TRBD1; abundance: .; v_gene: TRBV6-6; j_gene: TRBJ2-7; CDR3aa: CASRPTGGFYEQYF; CDR3nt: TGTGCCAGCAGGCCGACAGGGGGCTTCTACGAGCAGTACTTC
d_gene: TRBD2; abundance: many; v_gene: TRBV5-6; j_gene: TRBJ2-3; CDR3aa: CASSPGTSGSSTDTQYF; CDR3nt: TGTGCCAGCAGCCCCGGGACTAGCGGGTCTAGCACAGATACGCAGTATTTT
d_gene: TRBD1; abundance: .; v_gene: TRBV6-5; j_gene: TRBJ1-1; CDR3aa: CASSYSHRGSTEAFF; CDR3nt: TGTGCCAGCAGTTACTCACACAGGGGGAGCACTGAAGCTTTCTTT
d_gene: .; abundance: .; v_gene: TRBV10-2; j_gene: TRBJ2-6; CDR3aa: CASSESVGGSGANVLTF; CDR3nt: TGCGCCAGCAGTGAGTCTGTTGGGGGATCTGGGGCCAACGTCCTGACTTTC
d_gene: TRBD1; abundance: .; v_gene: TRBV5-1; j_gene: TRBJ1-1; CDR3aa: CASSGGQLNTEAFF; CDR3nt: TGCGCCAGCAGCGGGGGACAGCTGAACACTGAAGCTTTCTTT
d_gene: .; abundance: .; v_gene: TRBV29-1; j_gene: TRBJ2-7; CDR3aa: CSVEVGTEHHYEQYF; CDR3nt: TGCAGCGTTGAAGTGGGGACGGAGCATCACTACGAGCAGTACTTC
d_gene: .; abundance: once; v_gene: TRBV4-2; j_gene: TRBJ1-5; CDR3aa: CASSQDVGNQPQHF; CDR3nt: TGTGCCAGCAGCCAAGATGTGGGGAATCAGCCCCAGCATTTT
d_gene: TRBD2; abundance: .; v_gene: TRBV5-1; j_gene: TRBJ2-7; CDR3aa: CASSSGDASYEQYF; CDR3nt: TGCGCCAGCAGCAGCGGGGACGCCTCCTACGAGCAGTACTTC
d_gene: TRBD1; abundance: once; v_gene: TRBV29-1; j_gene: TRBJ2-3; CDR3aa: CSARLGTGTDTQYF; CDR3nt: TGCAGCGCCCGCCTCGGGACAGGCACAGATACGCAGTATTTT
d_gene: TRBD2; abundance: .; v_gene: TRBV10-3; j_gene: TRBJ2-7; CDR3aa: CAISGTSGGAAEQYF; CDR3nt: TGTGCCATCAGTGGGACTAGCGGGGGGGCGGCCGAGCAGTACTTC